The 2 T cell receptor beta chains in this list originate from one sample, sequenced in a study of human T cells and chemical hapten exposure. TCRdb re-called the RACE reads through MiXCR, storing one row per CDR3 protein. The sample lists around 330,000 distinct CDR3 sequences, 5.5% occurring once. As for time point: pre-sensitization, week 0. The treatment here: therapeutic diphenylcyclopropenone sensitization with weekly scalp DPC. This specimen consisted of whole blood, obtained in connection with sensitization to the hapten diphenylcyclopropenone (DPC). The origin of the receptors is a woman younger than 35 with alopecia areata. Some clones in this sample may be carry-over from other donors' samples.

The chain has TRBV20-1 and TRBJ2-3; no clear D. The V end was cut by 1 base, the J end by 0 bases, with 11 bases between. The CDR3 runs 15 residues. Germline V lookup: CDR1 DFQATT, CDR2 SNEGSKA (reference sequence). The CDR3: CSARARRLSTDTQYF. In DNA form, the CDR3 reads TGCAGTGCTAGAGCTCGGCGGCTTAGCACAGATACGCAGTATTTT.

This clonotype came up many times. This chain uses TRBV3-1 with TRBJ2-2; D ambiguous. Germline V gives CDR1 LGHDT, CDR2 YNNKEL (reference sequence). V was cut by 3 bases and J by 1 base, with 3 bases left in between. The CDR3 runs to 13 residues. In DNA form, the CDR3 reads TGTGCCAGCAGCCACAGGAACACCGGGGAGCTGTTTTTT. Translation: CASSHRNTGELFF.